Shown below are 15 T cell receptor beta chains from a single sample sequenced in a study of T cells after yellow fever vaccination. MiXCR, applied by TCRdb to the 5' RACE reads, yields one record per CDR3 protein. This table has under 600,000 distinct CDR3 sequences, approximately 15% appearing once. Material: PBMCs, obtained on the day of the yellow fever booster vaccination. These receptors were collected from a man between 25 and 39 years old who received the YFV17D yellow fever vaccine.

This clonotype was observed a few times. The gene calls are TRBV15 and TRBJ2-1; D might be TRBD1 or TRBD2, each matching 5 bases. CDR3 size: 13 residues. The V and J ends lost 0 bases and 12 bases respectively, with 12 bases between them. Germline CDR1 reads LNHNV; CDR2 reads YYDKDF (reference sequence). The CDR3 DNA is TGTGCCACCAGCAGAGAACGGGGCTGGTGGCAGTTCTTC. Its protein is CATSRERGWWQFF.

This clonotype was counted between two and nine times. The V and J genes are TRBV7-2 and TRBJ2-7; TRBD2 might be the D (5 bases). V was shortened by 0 bases and J by 7 bases, with 7 bases between the two germline ends. This CDR3 comprises 12 residues. Per the germline V gene, CDR1 is SGHTA and CDR2 is FQGNSA. CDR3 coding DNA: TGTGCCAGCAGCTTAGCTCGGGAAGAGCAGTACTTC. This encodes CASSLAREEQYF.

This clonotype was picked up many times. The chain carries TRBV10-2 and TRBJ2-5; the match to TRBD2 covers 13 bases. Losses at the gene ends were 5 bases for V and 5 bases for J; bases not matched to a gene: 5. Germline lookup yields CDR1 WSHSY and CDR2 SAAADI. The CDR3 is 15 amino acids. CDR3: CASSTGLAGVETQYF. In DNA form, the CDR3 reads TGCGCCAGCAGTACCGGACTAGCGGGAGTGGAGACCCAGTACTTC.

The genes are TRBV19 and TRBJ1-1, with 7 nucleotides matching TRBD1. This CDR3 is built from 14 residues. Germline loops: CDR1 LNHDA, CDR2 SQIVND (reference sequence). V trimming: 3 bases; J trimming: 5 bases; junction bases outside the gene matches: 6. The CDR3, as DNA: TGTGCCAGTAGTATCGTACAGGGGCGGACTGAAGCTTTCTTT. It encodes CASSIVQGRTEAFF.

The chain is built from TRBV12-3 or TRBV12-4 and TRBJ2-1; the D gene is possibly TRBD1 (5 bases). This CDR3 has 13 residues. V lost 5 bases and J 9 bases, leaving 14 bases between the germline ends. This CDR3 is CASSPRGLGEQFF. CDR3 sequence (DNA): TGTGCCAGCAGTCCAAGGGGATTAGGTGAGCAGTTCTTC.

The rearrangement joins TRBV5-1 to TRBJ2-2; the D gene is possibly TRBD2 (5 bases). Germline CDR1 and CDR2: SGHRS and YFSETQ. The V end was cut by 4 bases, the J end by 6 bases, with 16 bases between. The CDR3 has 15 residues. CDR3 amino acids: CASSATTTTSGELFF. DNA of the CDR3: TGCGCCAGCAGCGCGACTACAACGACATCCGGGGAGCTGTTTTTT.

This clonotype was seen a handful of times. J is TRBJ2-3 and V is TRBV7-2; 14 bases are shared with TRBD2. The CDR3 loop spans 16 amino acids. Germline lookup yields CDR1 SGHTA and CDR2 FQGNSA. The junction had 7 bases not matched to a gene; V was cut back by 5 bases and J by 6 bases. Written as DNA, the CDR3 is TGTGCCAGCAGCCTGGGACTAGCGGGAGAGGGGGATACGCAGTATTTT. Amino acid sequence: CASSLGLAGEGDTQYF.

This clonotype was recorded at least ten times. V is TRBV7-9 and J is TRBJ2-3; 11 nucleotides agree with TRBD2. V was clipped by 5 bases and J by 1 base; unmatched bases: 8. Germline-derived CDR1 and CDR2 are SEHNR and FQNEAQ (reference sequence). The CDR3 length is 17 residues. The CDR3 loop is CASSPLGLAEGTDTQYF. The CDR3 DNA reads as TGTGCCAGCAGCCCCTTGGGACTAGCGGAAGGCACAGATACGCAGTATTTT.

This chain links TRBV27 with TRBJ2-3; 12 bases match TRBD2. The CDR3 runs 14 residues. The V gene's germline CDR1 is MNHEY and CDR2 SMNVEV (reference sequence). The J segment lost 5 bases and the V segment lost 8 bases, leaving 5 bases of the junction unmatched. The CDR3: CASSSGRAGDTQYF. In DNA, the CDR3 is TGTGCCAGCTCTAGCGGGAGGGCCGGAGATACGCAGTATTTT.

This clonotype was found a few times. This chain joins TRBV5-1 and TRBJ1-1; D call uncertain. Germline V CDR1 and CDR2: SGHRS, YFSETQ. The V end lost 1 base, the J end lost 7 bases, and 11 bases lay between the germline ends. The CDR3 is 13 amino acids. The CDR3 region is CASSLRTIDEAFF. CDR3 nucleotides: TGCGCCAGCAGCTTGAGGACGATAGATGAAGCTTTCTTT.

The genes are TRBV7-9 and TRBJ2-3; D ambiguous. V was trimmed by 1 base and J by 3 bases, leaving 11 bases between them. CDR1 SEHNR and CDR2 FQNEAQ come from the germline V gene (reference sequence). The CDR3 spans 15 residues. The CDR3 nucleotides read TGTGCCAGCAGCTTAGTACGGGCTAGGACAGATACGCAGTATTTT. Protein product: CASSLVRARTDTQYF.

This clonotype was picked up a small number of times. The chain uses TRBV5-1 and TRBJ2-1; 14 bases line up with TRBD2. Germline CDR1 SGHRS, CDR2 YFSETQ. V was clipped by 3 bases and J by 4 bases; unmatched bases: 9. The CDR3 extends over 18 amino acids. The DNA for the CDR3 is TGCGCCAGCAGCTCCGGACTAGCGGGAGGTTTGTTTTACAATGAGCAGTTCTTC. Protein: CASSSGLAGGLFYNEQFF.

This clonotype was picked up a small number of times. This chain uses TRBV7-9 with TRBJ2-4, with a possible D match to TRBD2 (6 bases). The V gene lost 5 bases and the J gene lost 9 bases, with 11 bases spanning the gap. Germline CDR1 reads SEHNR; CDR2 reads FQNEAQ (reference sequence). This CDR3 contains 12 residues. The DNA of the CDR3 is TGTGCCAGCAGCGCTGTGGGAGGCATTCAGTACTTC. Its translation: CASSAVGGIQYF.

This clonotype was counted between two and nine times. The chain has TRBV6-2 or TRBV6-3 and TRBJ2-5; weak D call: TRBD2 (5 bases). This CDR3 is 14 amino acids long. The V gene's germline CDR1 is MNHEY and CDR2 SVGEGT. V lost 7 bases to trimming and J lost 4 bases, with 16 bases between them. The CDR3 sequence: CASTHYGGRETQYF. The CDR3 DNA sequence: TGTGCCAGCACGCATTATGGAGGAAGAGAGACCCAGTACTTC.

The genes are TRBV6-1 and TRBJ1-5; the D gene is possibly TRBD1 (5 bases). The CDR3 covers 14 residues. The germline V gene has CDR1 MNHNS and CDR2 SASEGT. The ends were cut back, 5 bases at V and 5 bases at J, with 13 bases in the middle. CDR3 nucleotides: TGTGCCAGCAGTCCCCGGGCAGGGTATCAGCCCCAGCATTTT. As protein: CASSPRAGYQPQHF.